Listed below are T cell receptor beta chains from one sample, sequenced in a study of cytomegalovirus exposure and HLA in healthy donors. Assay: immunoSEQ multiplex PCR; the TCRdb copy retains only in-frame clones and omits some. The sample holds 150,000 to 200,000 clones; around 69% are singletons and the top ten take around 2.8%. The sample consisted of PBMCs. These receptors originate from a woman between 25 and 40 years old in good health and CMV-seronegative. The CDR3 runs from the conserved cysteine through the conserved F or W. D genes are given only for firm matches. Some rows mark clone size as missing; the rest say once, few, many or name a class of expanded clone.

TRBJ2-1	-	TRBV7-9	-	TGTGCCAGCAGCTTAGGCGGCGGTTGGCAGTTCTTC	CASSLGGGWQFF
TRBJ2-1	TRBD2	TRBV5-4	-	TGTGCCAGCGCCGGGACTAGCGGGAGCAATGAGCAGTTCTTC	CASAGTSGSNEQFF
TRBJ1-5	-	TRBV4-3	-	TGCGCCAGCAGCCAAGATTATAGCAATCAGCCCCAGCATTTT	CASSQDYSNQPQHF
TRBJ2-7	-	TRBV29-1	-	TGCAGCGCCGTGTGGACAGTCCACGAGCAGTACTTC	CSAVWTVHEQYF
TRBJ2-1	-	TRBV29-1	few	TGCAGCGCCTTCCGGGACACCCGCCTAAACAATGAGCAGTTCTTC	CSAFRDTRLNNEQFF
TRBJ1-5	-	TRBV6-6	-	TGTGCCAGTACAGGGTTCACGGGGCAGCCCCAGCATTTT	CASTGFTGQPQHF
TRBJ2-4	-	TRBV4-2	-	TGTGCCAGCAGCCAAGACCTGGTGCTTTCCGCTGGCCTGGAAAACATTCAGTACTTC	CASSQDLVLSAGLENIQYF
TRBJ2-7	TRBD1	TRBV27	few	TGTGCCAGCAGCCATGGACAGGGGGCTTCCTACGAGCAGTACTTC	CASSHGQGASYEQYF
TRBJ1-5	-	TRBV4-3	-	TGCGCCAGCAGCCAAGATCGCGGAGTCAATCAGCCCCAGCATTTT	CASSQDRGVNQPQHF
TRBJ2-1	TRBD2	TRBV14	-	TGTGCCAGCAGCCAACTAGCGGGAGGGTTTTTGAATGAGCAGTTCTTC	CASSQLAGGFLNEQFF
TRBJ2-7	-	TRBV19	-	TGTGCCAGTAGCCCCGGGGGACCCACGGGAGAGCAGTACTTC	CASSPGGPTGEQYF
TRBJ1-1	TRBD1	TRBV9	-	TGTGCCAGCAGCGCCCTGACAGGGGCTAACACTGAAGCTTTCTTT	CASSALTGANTEAFF
TRBJ1-2	-	TRBV7-9	few	TGTGCCAGCAGCTTACCGGGAAAGTCAGCTAACTATGGCTACACCTTC	CASSLPGKSANYGYTF
TRBJ2-7	TRBD2	TRBV5-6	once	TGTGCCAGCAGCAACCCCCTGTTACCGGGGGGGATTCCGTACGAGCAGTACTTC	CASSNPLLPGGIPYEQYF
TRBJ1-6	-	TRBV2	few	TGTGCCAGCAGTGAAGGTACAGGGAGGGTGTCACCCCTCCACTTT	CASSEGTGRVSPLHF
TRBJ2-2	-	TRBV7-9	once	TGTGCCAGCAGCTCCTGGCCCCGGGGCACCGGGGAGCTGTTTTTT	CASSSWPRGTGELFF
TRBJ2-5	TRBD1	TRBV2	once	TGTGCCAGCAGTGTGGACAGGGAAGAGACCCAGTACTTC	CASSVDREETQYF
TRBJ2-1	-	TRBV27	few	TGTGCCAGCATCCCATCGGCCCGGGGGAGCTCCTACAATGAGCAGTTCTTC	CASIPSARGSSYNEQFF
TRBJ2-1	-	TRBV6-1	-	TGTGCCAGCAGTGATATAAAGAGCTCCTACAATGAGCAGTTCTTC	CASSDIKSSYNEQFF
TRBJ1-5	-	TRBV7-9	-	TGTGCCAGCACCGCTGGAGGGCGGGAGGAGCAGCCCCAGCATTTT	CASTAGGREEQPQHF
TRBJ1-4	TRBD1	TRBV27	-	TGTGCCAGCAGTCAGGGGGCGACTAATGAAAAACTGTTTTTT	CASSQGATNEKLFF
TRBJ2-1	-	TRBV7-3	few	TGTGCCAGCAGCGTCCCGCAGGCTACTGAGCAGTTCTTC	CASSVPQATEQFF
TRBJ2-1	-	TRBV30	-	TGTGCCTGGAGTCCGGACTTGGAGCAGTTCTTC	CAWSPDLEQFF
TRBJ1-1	TRBD1	TRBV7-9	-	TGTGCCAGCAGCCTACAGGGGGCGGGGGGAGGTGAAGCTTTCTTT	CASSLQGAGGGEAFF
TRBJ1-2	TRBD1	TRBV28	-	TGTGCCAGCAGTTTCCCCGGGACAGGGGATGGCTACACCTTC	CASSFPGTGDGYTF
TRBJ1-6	TRBD1	TRBV7-2	few	TGTGCCAGCAGCCCCGGGACAGGGCAACCCCTCCACTTT	CASSPGTGQPLHF
TRBJ2-5	TRBD2	TRBV5-4	-	TGTGCCAGCAGCTTGAAGCTAGCGGAAGAGACCCAGTACTTC	CASSLKLAEETQYF
TRBJ1-5	TRBD1	TRBV28	-	TGTGCCAGCAGAACCGACAGGGCAAACACTTATAGCAATCAGCCCCAGCATTTT	CASRTDRANTYSNQPQHF
TRBJ1-5	TRBD1	TRBV28	once	TGTGCCAGCAGTCAAGGGGGCAGCAATCAGCCCCAGCATTTT	CASSQGGSNQPQHF
TRBJ1-2	-	TRBV5-6	-	TGTGCCAGCAGCTTGGGCGGGGGGACGAGTGGCTACACCTTC	CASSLGGGTSGYTF
TRBJ2-7	TRBD1	TRBV4-1	-	TGCGCCAGCAGCCAAGGGACAGGGGGATACTACGAGCAGTACTTC	CASSQGTGGYYEQYF
TRBJ1-5	-	TRBV4-3	-	TGCGCCAGCAGCCAAGATGGCGGGGGAAATCAGCCCCAGCATTTT	CASSQDGGGNQPQHF
TRBJ2-7	-	TRBV29-1	-	TGCAGCGTTGTTGGGGGGGCCGGTGGCGAGCAGTACTTC	CSVVGGAGGEQYF
TRBJ2-1	-	TRBV7-2	-	TGTGCCAGCAGCTTAGTTGCCGGGGGCTCCTACAATGAGCAGTTCTTC	CASSLVAGGSYNEQFF
TRBJ2-3	-	TRBV4-2	-	TGTGCCAGCAGCCCTCGATTAGCACTAAACACAGATACGCAGTATTTT	CASSPRLALNTDTQYF
TRBJ1-1	-	TRBV28	once	TGTGCCAGCAAGGCGGACAAGAACACTGAAGCTTTCTTT	CASKADKNTEAFF
TRBJ2-1	-	TRBV7-3	-	TGTGCCAGCAGCTTAACAGGGGATGGGTACAATGAGCAGTTCTTC	CASSLTGDGYNEQFF
TRBJ2-2	TRBD2	TRBV9	few	TGTGCCAGCAGCAGACTAGCGGGAGGCACGAACACCGGGGAGCTGTTTTTT	CASSRLAGGTNTGELFF
TRBJ2-5	-	TRBV7-9	once	TGTGCCAGCAGCTCCATCCAAGAGACCCAGTACTTC	CASSSIQETQYF
TRBJ1-2	-	TRBV15	-	TGTGCCACCAGCAGAGATTATTCCGAGGGGGTGGGCTACACCTTC	CATSRDYSEGVGYTF
TRBJ1-2	TRBD1	TRBV28	-	TGTGCCAGCAGCCAACAGGGGTGGTATGGCTACACCTTC	CASSQQGWYGYTF
TRBJ2-7	-	TRBV7-2	-	TGTGCCAGCAGCTTAACTCCCCATCGCTACGAGCAGTACTTC	CASSLTPHRYEQYF
TRBJ1-2	-	TRBV28	-	TGTGCCAGCAGTCACAGGCGAGGCTACACCTTC	CASSHRRGYTF
TRBJ2-7	TRBD2	TRBV2	once	TGTGCCAGCAGTGAAGCCGGGCTAGCGGACTCCTACGAGCAGTACTTC	CASSEAGLADSYEQYF
TRBJ2-7	TRBD2	TRBV4-3	-	TGCGCCAGCAGCCAAGCCCCGAGCGGGAGGGACGAGCAGTACTTC	CASSQAPSGRDEQYF
TRBJ1-1	-	TRBV6-6	-	TGTGCCAGCAGTTACGCATCACACGATTTCACTGAAGCTTTCTTT	CASSYASHDFTEAFF
TRBJ2-2	-	TRBV28	-	TGTGCCAGCAGAACACAAAACACCGGGGAGCTGTTTTTT	CASRTQNTGELFF
TRBJ2-7	TRBD1	TRBV2	-	TGTGCCACCCGCGGACAGGGACCCTACGAGCAGTACTTC	CATRGQGPYEQYF
TRBJ2-3	-	TRBV6-5	-	TGTGCCAGCAGAAATAGCCTCAGCACAGATACGCAGTATTTT	CASRNSLSTDTQYF
TRBJ1-2	-	TRBV5-1	-	TGCGCCACTGGAGAGAGTGACAACTATGGCTACACCTTC	CATGESDNYGYTF
TRBJ1-1	-	TRBV18	-	TGTGCCAGCTCACCATTTGTACAGGGGAACACTGAAGCTTTCTTT	CASSPFVQGNTEAFF
TRBJ2-5	-	TRBV7-6	-	TGTGCCAGCAGCTTCATTGAGGAAGAGACCCAGTACTTC	CASSFIEEETQYF
TRBJ2-1	TRBD2	TRBV2	-	TGTGCCAGCAGGTATCTAGCGGGAGACTATGAGCAGTTCTTC	CASRYLAGDYEQFF
TRBJ2-1	TRBD1	TRBV28	-	TGTGCCGTGGGACAGGGAGACAATGAGCAGTTCTTC	CAVGQGDNEQFF